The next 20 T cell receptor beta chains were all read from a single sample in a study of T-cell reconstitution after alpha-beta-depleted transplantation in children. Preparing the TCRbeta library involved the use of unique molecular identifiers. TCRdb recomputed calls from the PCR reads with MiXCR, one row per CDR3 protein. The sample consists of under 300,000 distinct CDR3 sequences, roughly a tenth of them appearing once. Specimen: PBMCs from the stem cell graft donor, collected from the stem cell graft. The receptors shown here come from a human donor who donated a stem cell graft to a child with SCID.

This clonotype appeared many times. This CDR3 reads CSASWQGGREQYF. CDR3 coding DNA: TGCAGTGCTAGTTGGCAGGGAGGGAGGGAGCAGTACTTC. The chain employs TRBV20-1 and TRBJ2-7, with 7 bases identical to TRBD2. The germline V gene has CDR1 DFQATT and CDR2 SNEGSKA (reference sequence). After removal of 3 bases from V and 7 bases from J, the junction contained 9 bases not matched to a gene. The CDR3 extends over 13 amino acids.

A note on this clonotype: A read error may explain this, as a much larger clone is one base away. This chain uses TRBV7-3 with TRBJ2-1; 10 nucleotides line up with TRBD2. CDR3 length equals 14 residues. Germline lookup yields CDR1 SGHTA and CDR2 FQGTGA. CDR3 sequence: CASSSLAGSNEQSF. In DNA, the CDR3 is TGTGCCAGCAGCTCACTAGCGGGAAGCAATGAGCAGTCCTTC.

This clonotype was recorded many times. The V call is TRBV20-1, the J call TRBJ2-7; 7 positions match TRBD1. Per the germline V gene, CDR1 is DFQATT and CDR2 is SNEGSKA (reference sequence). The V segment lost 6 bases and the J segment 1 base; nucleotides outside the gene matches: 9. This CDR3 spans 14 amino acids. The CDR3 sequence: CSANRGDRSYEQYF. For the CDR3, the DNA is TGCAGTGCGAACAGGGGAGACAGGTCCTACGAGCAGTACTTC.

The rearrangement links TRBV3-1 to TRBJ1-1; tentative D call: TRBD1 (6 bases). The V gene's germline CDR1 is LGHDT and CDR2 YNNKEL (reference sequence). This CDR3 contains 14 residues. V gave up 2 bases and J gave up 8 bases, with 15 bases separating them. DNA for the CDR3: TGTGCCAGCAGCCAATTGGGGGGCCGCGCCGAAGCTTTCTTT. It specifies CASSQLGGRAEAFF.

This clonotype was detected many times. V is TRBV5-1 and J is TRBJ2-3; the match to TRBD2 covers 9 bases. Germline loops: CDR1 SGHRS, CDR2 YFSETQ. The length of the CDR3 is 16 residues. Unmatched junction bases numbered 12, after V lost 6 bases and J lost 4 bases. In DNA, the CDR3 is TGCGCCAGCACCCCCTGGATTAGCGGGGGCTCAGATACGCAGTATTTT. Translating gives CASTPWISGGSDTQYF.

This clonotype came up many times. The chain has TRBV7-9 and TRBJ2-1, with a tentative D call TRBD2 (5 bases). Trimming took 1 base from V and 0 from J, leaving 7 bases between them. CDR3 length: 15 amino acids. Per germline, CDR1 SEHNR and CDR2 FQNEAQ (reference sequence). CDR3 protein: CASSLGTDSYNEQFF. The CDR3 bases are TGTGCCAGCAGCTTAGGGACTGACTCCTACAATGAGCAGTTCTTC. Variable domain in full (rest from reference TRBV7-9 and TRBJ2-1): DTGVSQNPRHKITKRGQNVTFRCDPISEHNRLYWYRQTLGQGPEFLTYFQNEAQLEKSRLLSDRFSAERPKGSFSTLEIQRTEQGDSAMYLCASSLGTDSYNEQFFGPGTRLTVL.

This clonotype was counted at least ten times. In DNA, the CDR3 is TGTGCCAGCAGCGACGGCGCCTACGAGCAGTACTTC. The encoded protein is CASSDGAYEQYF. The rearrangement uses TRBV9 and TRBJ2-7, with D uncertain. This CDR3 has 12 amino acids. Germline CDR1 is SGDLS and CDR2 is YYNGEE. Trimming shortened V by 3 bases and J by 2 bases, and 6 bases separated the two germline ends.

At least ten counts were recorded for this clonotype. CDR3 amino acids: CSARPPGAINEKLFF. CDR3 DNA sequence: TGCAGTGCTAGACCCCCAGGGGCTATTAATGAAAAACTGTTTTTT. V gene TRBV20-1 combines with J gene TRBJ1-4, with D possibly TRBD1 on 6 matching bases. Trimming removed 2 bases from V and 4 bases from J, with 14 bases in between. The CDR3 is made up of 15 amino acids. The germline V gene encodes CDR1 DFQATT and CDR2 SNEGSKA (reference sequence).

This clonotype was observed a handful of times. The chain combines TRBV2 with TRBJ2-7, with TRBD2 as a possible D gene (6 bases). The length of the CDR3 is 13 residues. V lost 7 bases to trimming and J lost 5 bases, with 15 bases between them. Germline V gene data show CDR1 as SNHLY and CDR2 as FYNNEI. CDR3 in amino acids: CASTLGLRNEQYF. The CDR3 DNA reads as TGTGCCAGCACTTTGGGACTCCGCAACGAGCAGTACTTC. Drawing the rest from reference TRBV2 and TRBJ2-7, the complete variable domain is EPEVTQTPSHQVTQMGQEVILRCVPISNHLYFYWYRQILGQKVEFLVSFYNNEISEKSEIFDDQFSVERPDGSNFTLKIRSTKLEDSAMYFCASTLGLRNEQYFGPGTRLTVT.

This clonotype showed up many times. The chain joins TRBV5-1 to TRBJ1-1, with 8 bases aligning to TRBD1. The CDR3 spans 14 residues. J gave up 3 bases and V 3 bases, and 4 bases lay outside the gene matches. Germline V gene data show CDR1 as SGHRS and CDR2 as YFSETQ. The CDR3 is CASSSGQGDTEAFF. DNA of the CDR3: TGCGCCAGCAGCTCCGGACAGGGAGACACTGAAGCTTTCTTT.

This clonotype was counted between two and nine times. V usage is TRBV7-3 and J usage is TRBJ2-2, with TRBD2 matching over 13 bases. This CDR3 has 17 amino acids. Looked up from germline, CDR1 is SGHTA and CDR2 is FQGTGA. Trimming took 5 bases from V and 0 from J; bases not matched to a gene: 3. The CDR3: CASSGTSGVTNTGELFF. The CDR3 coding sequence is TGTGCCAGCAGCGGGACTAGCGGGGTAACGAACACCGGGGAGCTGTTTTTT. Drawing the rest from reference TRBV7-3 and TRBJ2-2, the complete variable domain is GAGVSQTPSNKVTEKGKYVELRCDPISGHTALYWYRQSLGQGPEFLIYFQGTGAADDSGLPNDRFFAVRPEGSVSTLKIQRTERGDSAVYLCASSGTSGVTNTGELFFGEGSRLTVL.

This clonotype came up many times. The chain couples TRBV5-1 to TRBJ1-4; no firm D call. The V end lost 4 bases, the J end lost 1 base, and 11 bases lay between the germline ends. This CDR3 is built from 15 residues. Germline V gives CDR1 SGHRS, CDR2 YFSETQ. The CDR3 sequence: CASSPVVGTNEKLFF. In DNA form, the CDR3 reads TGCGCCAGCAGCCCCGTCGTCGGAACTAATGAAAAACTGTTTTTT.

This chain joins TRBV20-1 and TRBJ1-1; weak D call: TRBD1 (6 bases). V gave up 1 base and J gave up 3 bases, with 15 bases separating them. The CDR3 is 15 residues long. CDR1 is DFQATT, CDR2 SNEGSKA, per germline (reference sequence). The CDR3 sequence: CSARASGGAHTEAFF. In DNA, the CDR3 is TGCAGTGCTAGAGCCTCCGGGGGGGCCCACACTGAAGCTTTCTTT.

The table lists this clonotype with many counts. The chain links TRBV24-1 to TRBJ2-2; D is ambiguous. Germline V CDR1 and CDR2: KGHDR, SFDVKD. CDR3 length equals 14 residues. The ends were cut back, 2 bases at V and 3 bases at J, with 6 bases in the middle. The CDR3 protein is CATSDSRDTGELFF. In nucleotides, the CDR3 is TGTGCCACCAGTGATTCGCGAGACACCGGGGAGCTGTTTTTT.

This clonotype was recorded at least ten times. This chain's CDR3 is CASSWTRDSAIQYF. CDR3 in DNA: TGTGCCAGCAGTTGGACCCGGGACAGTGCGATTCAGTACTTC. The J gene is TRBJ2-4, the V gene TRBV27; TRBD1 agrees at 7 bases. V gave up 4 bases and J gave up 10 bases; unmatched junction bases: 10. Germline V gene sequence: CDR1 MNHEY, CDR2 SMNVEV (reference sequence). CDR3 length equals 14 residues.

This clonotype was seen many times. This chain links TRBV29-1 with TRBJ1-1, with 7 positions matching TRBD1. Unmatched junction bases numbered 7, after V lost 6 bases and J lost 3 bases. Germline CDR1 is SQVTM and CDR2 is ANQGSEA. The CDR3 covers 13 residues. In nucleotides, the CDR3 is TGCAGCGTCGCGACAGGGCGGGACACTGAAGCTTTCTTT. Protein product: CSVATGRDTEAFF.

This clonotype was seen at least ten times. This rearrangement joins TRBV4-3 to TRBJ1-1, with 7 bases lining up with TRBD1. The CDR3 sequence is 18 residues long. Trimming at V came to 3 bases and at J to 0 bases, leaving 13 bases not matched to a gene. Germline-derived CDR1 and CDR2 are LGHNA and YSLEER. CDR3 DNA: TGCGCCAGCAGCCATATACCGGGAGGGACAGTTATGAACACTGAAGCTTTCTTT. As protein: CASSHIPGGTVMNTEAFF.

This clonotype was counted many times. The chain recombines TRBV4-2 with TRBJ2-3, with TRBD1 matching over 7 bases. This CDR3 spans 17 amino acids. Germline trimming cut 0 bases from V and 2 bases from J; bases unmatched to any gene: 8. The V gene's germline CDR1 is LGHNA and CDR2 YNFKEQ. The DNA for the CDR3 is TGTGCCAGCAGCCAAGAAGGGACAGCACGTTCCACAGATACGCAGTATTTT. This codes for CASSQEGTARSTDTQYF.

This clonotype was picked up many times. The chain's CDR3 is CASSAGQGITYNSPLHF. The CDR3 bases are TGCGCCAGCAGCGCGGGACAGGGGATCACCTATAATTCACCCCTCCACTTT. This chain uses TRBV10-2 with TRBJ1-6; the match to TRBD1 covers 10 bases. The CDR3 covers 17 residues. Per germline, CDR1 WSHSY and CDR2 SAAADI. V shed 6 bases, J shed 2 bases, and the junction held 7 bases outside the gene matches.

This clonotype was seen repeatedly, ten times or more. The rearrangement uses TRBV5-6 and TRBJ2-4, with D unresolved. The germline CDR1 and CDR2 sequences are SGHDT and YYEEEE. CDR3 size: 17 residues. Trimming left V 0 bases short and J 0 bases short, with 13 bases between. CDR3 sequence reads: CASSLGGIGLAKNIQYF. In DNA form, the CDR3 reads TGTGCCAGCAGCTTGGGTGGTATCGGCTTAGCCAAAAACATTCAGTACTTC.